This T cell receptor (beta chain) derives from a study of blood T cell repertoires in COVID-19. Study background: COVID-19 samples, acute and convalescent, were from the United States, Italy and Spain. In each case, the material was cDNA or gDNA derived from T cells, B-cell-depleted T cells, or PBMCs.

Sequenced by immunoSEQ multiplex PCR; TCRdb stores in-frame clones only, minus some. The sample lists roughly 210,000 clones, roughly 84% seen once, with less than 8% in the top ten. The CDR3 is 13 amino acids. V shed 7 bases and J shed 4 bases, with 15 bases lying between them. Germline V lookup: CDR1 SGHDT, CDR2 YYEEEE. Assignment of participants to cohorts was predicated upon participant-reported clinical history. The sequenced sample was PBMCs or T cells enriched from blood (not recorded which). The clonotype was recovered from a young man in a cohort exposed to, infected with or recovered from COVID-19 (not recorded which). The chain links TRBV5-6 to TRBJ2-7; TRBD2 is a possible D gene (6 bases). The CDR3 nucleotides are TGTGCCAGCGGGCCGGGACTCAATTACGAGCAGTACTTC. Residues: CASGPGLNYEQYF.